One sample yielded the 21 T cell receptor beta chains listed below, sequenced in a study of shared clonotypes between healthy human individuals. Only in-frame clones appear in the TCRdb table, and some are missing; sequencing was by immunoSEQ multiplex PCR. The profile covers around 500,000 clones, with 70% to 85% appearing a single time and approximately 12% taken by the ten largest. Sequenced input: PBMCs. These receptors all stem from a middle-aged woman in good health. Some clones in this sample may be carry-over from other donors' samples.

The chain joins TRBV5-1 to TRBJ2-5; 11 bases are shared with TRBD2. This CDR3 has 16 residues. V was clipped by 0 bases and J by 5 bases; unmatched bases: 6. Germline CDR1 reads SGHRS; CDR2 reads YFSETQ. CDR3 nucleotides: TGCGCCAGCAGCTTGGATAGCGGGAGGGCCCTGGAGACCCAGTACTTC. Residues: CASSLDSGRALETQYF.

The chain recombines TRBV28 with TRBJ1-2; TRBD1 is a possible D gene (6 bases). Germline-derived CDR1 and CDR2 are MDHEN and SYDVKM. The CDR3 length is 14 residues. V lost 6 bases, J lost 1 base, and 12 bases lay in between. The CDR3: CASSPRGINYGYTF. CDR3 bases: TGTGCCAGCAGCCCGAGGGGGATTAACTATGGCTACACCTTC.

V gene TRBV2 combines with J gene TRBJ2-7; D assignment may be TRBD1 or TRBD2 (5 bases each). The CDR3 is 14 amino acids. The V end lost 7 bases, the J end lost 0 bases, and 13 bases lay between the germline ends. Germline CDR1 and CDR2: SNHLY and FYNNEI. The CDR3 is CASKAGTDSYEQYF. The DNA for the CDR3 is TGTGCCAGCAAAGCCGGGACGGACTCCTACGAGCAGTACTTC.

V gene TRBV27 combines with J gene TRBJ2-1; 7 nucleotides match TRBD2. Germline V gives CDR1 MNHEY, CDR2 SMNVEV (reference sequence). This CDR3 comprises 17 residues. The ends lost 1 base at V and 7 bases at J; junction bases unmatched: 13. The CDR3 region is CASSLWLTREGRNEQFF. DNA for the CDR3: TGTGCCAGCAGTTTATGGCTCACGAGGGAGGGCCGGAATGAGCAGTTCTTC.

This chain connects TRBV27 to TRBJ2-3; 10 bases align to TRBD2. This CDR3 contains 15 residues. The V gene end was trimmed by 8 bases and the J gene end by 0 bases; junction bases not matched to a gene: 5. Per the germline V gene, CDR1 is MNHEY and CDR2 is SMNVEV (reference sequence). The CDR3 loop is CASFPSGRSTDTQYF. CDR3 coding DNA: TGTGCCAGCTTTCCTAGCGGGAGAAGCACAGATACGCAGTATTTT.

The CDR3 nucleotides are TGTGCCAGCAGTGCGGCCCACGAGCAGTACTTC. Translating it yields CASSAAHEQYF. This chain links TRBV2 with TRBJ2-7; D remains ambiguous. Trimming took 4 bases from V and 5 from J, leaving 6 bases between them. CDR3 size: 11 residues. Germline lookup yields CDR1 SNHLY and CDR2 FYNNEI.

The chain carries TRBV11-3 and TRBJ2-7; D is undetermined. The CDR3 covers 12 residues. Trimming took off 1 base at V and 6 bases at J, with 7 bases between the two ends. The V gene's germline CDR1 is SGHNT and CDR2 YENEEA. The CDR3 reads CASSLVLGEQYF. In DNA, the CDR3 is TGTGCCAGCAGCTTAGTTCTCGGCGAGCAGTACTTC.

This rearrangement joins TRBV30 to TRBJ1-1; 7 positions match TRBD1. Germline CDR1 and CDR2: GTSNPN and SVGIG (reference sequence). This CDR3 contains 14 residues. Losses at the gene ends were 5 bases for V and 5 bases for J; bases not matched to a gene: 11. CDR3 loop: CAWDGLQGGTEAFF. CDR3 sequence (DNA): TGTGCCTGGGATGGGCTTCAGGGGGGGACTGAAGCTTTCTTT.

V usage is TRBV6-5 and J usage is TRBJ2-2, with D possibly matching TRBD1 (6 bases). Germline CDR1 MNHEY, CDR2 SVGAGI. Trimming pared 6 bases from V and 4 bases from J, leaving 9 bases between. The CDR3 extends over 13 amino acids. CDR3 in DNA: TGTGCCAGCAGCCGGGACATCACCGGGGAGCTGTTTTTT. Translated: CASSRDITGELFF.

This chain uses TRBV7-3 with TRBJ2-3; 13 positions match TRBD2. From germline, CDR1 is SGHTA and CDR2 FQGTGA. The CDR3 spans 16 residues. After removal of 2 bases from V and 4 bases from J, the junction contained 3 bases not matched to a gene. The CDR3 protein is CASSLATSGRADTQYF. CDR3 bases: TGTGCCAGCAGCTTAGCCACTAGCGGGAGGGCAGATACGCAGTATTTT.

There are a few counts of this clone. The chain joins TRBV30 to TRBJ1-1; no clear D gene. V was cut by 2 bases and J by 4 bases, with 14 bases left in between. The CDR3 spans 14 residues. From germline, CDR1 is GTSNPN and CDR2 SVGIG (reference sequence). For the CDR3, the DNA is TGTGCCTGGAGTCGGACCCATAGAGGCACTGAAGCTTTCTTT. Amino acids: CAWSRTHRGTEAFF. Together with reference TRBV30 and TRBJ1-1, the CDR3 gives the full variable domain: SQTIHQWPATLVQPVGSPLSLECTVEGTSNPNLYWYRQAAGRGLQLLFYSVGIGQISSEVPQNLSASRPQDRQFILSSKKLLLSDSGFYLCAWSRTHRGTEAFFGQGTRLTVV.

This clone has ten or more counts. The V and J genes are TRBV7-9 and TRBJ1-1, with D unclear. V lost 0 bases, J lost 1 base, and 12 bases lay in between. This CDR3 has 16 residues. Per germline, CDR1 SEHNR and CDR2 FQNEAQ (reference sequence). The chain's CDR3 is CASSLALAGTNTEAFF. The CDR3 nucleotides read TGTGCCAGCAGCTTAGCTCTTGCCGGAACGAACACTGAAGCTTTCTTT. Supplemented by reference TRBV7-9 and TRBJ1-1, the full variable domain reads DTGVSQNPRHKITKRGQNVTFRCDPISEHNRLYWYRQTLGQGPEFLTYFQNEAQLEKSRLLSDRFSAERPKGSFSTLEIQRTEQGDSAMYLCASSLALAGTNTEAFFGQGTRLTVV.

The CDR3 sequence is CASSSGQDYYSNQPQHF. The CDR3 DNA reads as TGTGCCAGCAGCTCGGGACAGGACTATTATAGCAATCAGCCCCAGCATTTT. This sequence joins TRBV5-6 and TRBJ1-5; TRBD1 matches at 8 bases. CDR1 is SGHDT and CDR2 is YYEEEE in the germline V gene. This CDR3 has 17 amino acids. The V and J ends lost 3 bases and 0 bases, in that order; junction bases with no gene match: 8.

The V gene is TRBV19, the J gene TRBJ2-7, with 7 bases matching TRBD1. Germline V gene sequence: CDR1 LNHDA, CDR2 SQIVND (reference sequence). The CDR3 has 17 amino acids. V was pared by 4 bases and J by 0 bases, with 12 bases of the junction left unmatched. As DNA, the CDR3 is TGTGCCAGTAGTACTAGTCCGACAGGGATTCCCTCCTACGAGCAGTACTTC. Protein: CASSTSPTGIPSYEQYF.

The gene calls are TRBV27 and TRBJ1-5, with a possible D match to TRBD1 (6 bases). V lost 6 bases to trimming and J lost 1 base, with 16 bases between them. Germline V gene data show CDR1 as MNHEY and CDR2 as SMNVEV (reference sequence). CDR3 length equals 16 residues. CDR3 loop: CASRFRGGGSNQPQHF. The DNA of the CDR3 is TGTGCCAGCAGATTTAGAGGGGGGGGGAGCAATCAGCCCCAGCATTTT.

Only a few counts were recorded for this clone. This chain uses TRBV10-3 with TRBJ1-1; D is unresolved. The CDR3 loop spans 14 amino acids. In germline, CDR1 is ENHRY, CDR2 SYGVKD. With 2 bases removed from V and 1 base from J, the gap between germline ends came to 8 bases. The CDR3 DNA sequence: TGTGCCATCAGTGAGAACCCACAGAACACTGAAGCTTTCTTT. This translates into CAISENPQNTEAFF.

This rearrangement joins TRBV5-6 to TRBJ1-6, with a weak D call TRBD1 (5 bases). CDR1 SGHDT and CDR2 YYEEEE come from the germline V gene. V shed 6 bases and J shed 6 bases, with 19 bases lying between them. The CDR3 runs to 16 residues. The CDR3 region is CASKTGGGSLNSPLHF. The CDR3 DNA follows: TGTGCCAGCAAGACGGGGGGAGGCTCCCTTAATTCACCCCTCCACTTT.

This CDR3 reads CASTSTDTQYF. The CDR3 nucleotides read TGTGCCAGCACAAGCACAGATACGCAGTATTTT. The chain combines TRBV28 with TRBJ2-3; D ambiguous. Germline V gives CDR1 MDHEN, CDR2 SYDVKM. Trimming cost V 7 bases and J 0 bases, with 2 bases left between them. This CDR3 comprises 11 residues.

This chain connects TRBV19 to TRBJ2-7, with 8 bases lining up with TRBD1. This CDR3 has 15 amino acids. Per the germline V gene, CDR1 is LNHDA and CDR2 is SQIVND (reference sequence). The trim removed 3 bases at V and 1 base at J, leaving 5 bases unmatched. This chain's CDR3 is CASSIWGTGSYEQYF. DNA of the CDR3: TGTGCCAGTAGTATTTGGGGGACAGGTTCCTACGAGCAGTACTTC.

This chain joins TRBV2 and TRBJ2-1, with D unresolved. The CDR3 runs to 14 residues. Per the germline V gene, CDR1 is SNHLY and CDR2 is FYNNEI. Trimming stripped 6 bases from V and 12 bases from J, with 21 bases between. The CDR3 is CASRAYILDMRQFF. The CDR3 region has the DNA TGTGCCAGCAGGGCCTATATCCTAGATATGAGGCAGTTCTTC. Full variable domain (missing parts from reference TRBV2 and TRBJ2-1): EPEVTQTPSHQVTQMGQEVILRCVPISNHLYFYWYRQILGQKVEFLVSFYNNEISEKSEIFDDQFSVERPDGSNFTLKIRSTKLEDSAMYFCASRAYILDMRQFFGPGTRLTVL.

The V call is TRBV6-1, the J call TRBJ1-6; D is possibly TRBD1 (6 bases). The CDR3 is 13 residues long. The V gene's germline CDR1 is MNHNS and CDR2 SASEGT. V was cut by 4 bases and J by 13 bases, with 14 bases left in between. DNA for the CDR3: TGTGCCAGCAGTGGATATCCGGACAGTCCCCTCCACTTT. Translated, it gives CASSGYPDSPLHF.